The rows below give T cell receptor beta chains drawn from one sample of a study of blood T cell repertoires in COVID-19. TCRdb keeps only in-frame clones here, not all; method: immunoSEQ multiplex PCR. Among 200,000 to 250,000 clones listed, 70% to 90% were seen once. Sequenced material: peripheral blood. Receptors were obtained from a woman aged 70-85 years with active or convalescent COVID-19. Each CDR3 is given with its conserved first and last residue. The D gene is left open where the match is weak. A clone size is listed for some rows: how often the clone was seen (once, few, many), or a class if it is expanded.

cdr3_nt,cdr3_aa,j_call,v_call,d_call,clone_size
TGTGCCAGCAGTTACGACGGGAACCAGCCCCAGCATTTT,CASSYDGNQPQHF,TRBJ1-5,TRBV6-2/TRBV6-3,.,.
TGTGCCAGTAGTATGGCTTGGACTGAATATGGCTACACCTTC,CASSMAWTEYGYTF,TRBJ1-2,TRBV19,.,once
TGCGCCAGCAGCTTGGAGGGACAGGGGAATTCACCCCTCCACTTT,CASSLEGQGNSPLHF,TRBJ1-6,TRBV5-1,TRBD1,.
TGTGCCAGCTCTTCCGGGACTACGAACACCGGGGAGCTGTTTTTT,CASSSGTTNTGELFF,TRBJ2-2,TRBV18,TRBD2,.
TGTGCCAGCAGCTTGGGAGCCTCGAACACTGAAGCTTTCTTT,CASSLGASNTEAFF,TRBJ1-1,TRBV5-6,.,few
TGTGCCTGGAACAGGGGGGCCTCCTACAATGAGCAGTTCTTC,CAWNRGASYNEQFF,TRBJ2-1,TRBV30,TRBD1,.
TGTGCCAGCAGCTTATGGAGCTCTGGAAACACCATATATTTT,CASSLWSSGNTIYF,TRBJ1-3,TRBV5-4,.,.
TGTGCCAGTAAAAGCCTCGACAGGTTGGTGAATCAGCCCCAGCATTTT,CASKSLDRLVNQPQHF,TRBJ1-5,TRBV19,.,.
TGTGCCAGCAGTAGCGGGCCGGCGGGGCCCCAGCATTTT,CASSSGPAGPQHF,TRBJ1-5,TRBV27,.,few
TGTGCCAGCAGTGAAGCCGCAAGGGGATACTATGGCTACACCTTC,CASSEAARGYYGYTF,TRBJ1-2,TRBV6-1,.,.
TGTGCCAGCAGCCAAGAGATCCTAGCCAATGAGCAGTTCTTC,CASSQEILANEQFF,TRBJ2-1,TRBV4-2,.,.
TGCGCCAGCAGCCAAGACCGCGATTCACCCCTCCACTTT,CASSQDRDSPLHF,TRBJ1-6,TRBV4-1,.,once
TGTGCCAGCAGCTTGTGGGAGGGTCGGGGCTACACCTTC,CASSLWEGRGYTF,TRBJ1-2,TRBV5-5,.,.
TGTGCCAGCAGTTCAAGAGGGGGCCCGAGGACTGAAGCTTTCTTT,CASSSRGGPRTEAFF,TRBJ1-1,TRBV6-2/TRBV6-3,TRBD1,.
TGTGCCACCAAAGGGACAGTGAACACCGGGGAGCTGTTTTTT,CATKGTVNTGELFF,TRBJ2-2,TRBV2,TRBD1,few
TGCAGCGTAGCACTCGGGGTCGGGGTCACTGAAGCTTTCTTT,CSVALGVGVTEAFF,TRBJ1-1,TRBV29-1,.,.
TGTGCCAGTAGTACACAGAGCTCAACCACTGAAGCTTTCTTT,CASSTQSSTTEAFF,TRBJ1-1,TRBV19,.,.
TGTGCCAGCAGCCCGGCGGGGGGGGCCGGGGAGACCCAGTACTTC,CASSPAGGAGETQYF,TRBJ2-5,TRBV7-3,TRBD2,.